This paragraph reports one TCR beta chain. Its target is not known. The data originate from a study of T cells in Graves' hyperthyroidism and ophthalmopathy. Points from the study as a whole: The blood repertoire included most of the expanded thyroid clonotypes above 0.001. Ophthalmopathy, which appeared later, was predicted by the model a median approximately 6.7 months before onset. From stable hyperthyroidism, ophthalmopathy was separated by a 13 V-J model.

Exclusions: uncontrolled infection, other autoimmune disease, pregnancy, lactation. The source material, RNA transcripts, was used to amplify TCR beta CDR3 regions. The HTBI set primed first-round TCR CDR3 RT-PCR. MiXCR, applied by TCRdb to the multiplex PCR reads, yields one record per CDR3 protein. The data contain a few hundred thousand distinct CDR3 sequences, over 35% of them seen just once; the ten biggest clones take up approximately 44%. The CDR3 is 15 amino acids. The junction had 12 bases not matched to a gene; V was cut back by 6 bases and J by 6 bases. Looked up from germline, CDR1 is SEHNR and CDR2 is FQNEAQ (reference sequence).

Material: peripheral blood or thyroid tissue (not recorded which). The sequence came from an adult woman with Graves' disease, either hyperthyroidism or ophthalmopathy (not recorded which). This chain links TRBV7-9 with TRBJ2-7; TRBD1 aligns across 9 bases. CDR3 sequence reads: CASRAPGQGFGEQYF. In nucleotides, the CDR3 is TGTGCCAGCAGAGCACCGGGACAGGGCTTCGGCGAGCAGTACTTC.